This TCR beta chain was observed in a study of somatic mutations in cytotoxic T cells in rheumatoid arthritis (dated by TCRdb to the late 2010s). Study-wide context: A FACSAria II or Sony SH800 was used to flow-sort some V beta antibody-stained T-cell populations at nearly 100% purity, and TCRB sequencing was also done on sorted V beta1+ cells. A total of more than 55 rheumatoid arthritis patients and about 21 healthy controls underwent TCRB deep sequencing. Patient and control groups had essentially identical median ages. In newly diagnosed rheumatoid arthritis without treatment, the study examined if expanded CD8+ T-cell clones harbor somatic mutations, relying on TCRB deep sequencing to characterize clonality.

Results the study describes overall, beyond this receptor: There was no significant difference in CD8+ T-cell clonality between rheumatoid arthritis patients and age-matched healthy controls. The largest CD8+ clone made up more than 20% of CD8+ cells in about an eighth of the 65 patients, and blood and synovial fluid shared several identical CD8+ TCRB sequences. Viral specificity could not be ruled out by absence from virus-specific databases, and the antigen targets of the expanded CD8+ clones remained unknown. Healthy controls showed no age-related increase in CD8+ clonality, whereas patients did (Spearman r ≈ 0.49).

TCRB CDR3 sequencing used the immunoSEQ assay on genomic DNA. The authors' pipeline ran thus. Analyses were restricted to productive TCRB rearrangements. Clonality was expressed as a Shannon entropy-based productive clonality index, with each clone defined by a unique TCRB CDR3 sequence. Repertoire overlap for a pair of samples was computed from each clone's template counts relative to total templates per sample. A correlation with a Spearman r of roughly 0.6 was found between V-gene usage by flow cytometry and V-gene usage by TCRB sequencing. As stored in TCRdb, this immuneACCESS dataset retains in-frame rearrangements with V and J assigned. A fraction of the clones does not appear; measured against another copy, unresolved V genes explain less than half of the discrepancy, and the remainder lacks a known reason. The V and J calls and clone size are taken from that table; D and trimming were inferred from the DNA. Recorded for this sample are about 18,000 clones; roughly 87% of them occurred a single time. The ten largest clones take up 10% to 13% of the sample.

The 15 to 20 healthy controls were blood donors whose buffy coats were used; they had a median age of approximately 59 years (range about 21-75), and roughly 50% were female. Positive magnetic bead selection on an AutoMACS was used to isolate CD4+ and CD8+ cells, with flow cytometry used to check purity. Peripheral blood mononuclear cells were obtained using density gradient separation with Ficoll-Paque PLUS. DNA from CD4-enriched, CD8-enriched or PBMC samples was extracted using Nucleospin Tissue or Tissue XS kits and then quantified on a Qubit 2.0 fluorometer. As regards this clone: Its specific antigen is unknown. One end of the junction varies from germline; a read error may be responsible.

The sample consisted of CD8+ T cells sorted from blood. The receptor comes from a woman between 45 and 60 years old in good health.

The DNA sequence is given as TGCGCCAGTAGCCAAGGTGTGAGCACAGATACGCAGTATTTT. Protein translation: CASSQGVSTDTQYF. The chain was built from TRBV4-3 and TRBJ2-3, with the identity of the D gene unclear. Per the germline V gene, LGHNA is the CDR1 and YSLEER is the CDR2. Reading from cysteine to phenylalanine, the CDR3 counts 14 amino acids. Solely the CDR3 DNA is kept, with 42 bases framed from the first base.